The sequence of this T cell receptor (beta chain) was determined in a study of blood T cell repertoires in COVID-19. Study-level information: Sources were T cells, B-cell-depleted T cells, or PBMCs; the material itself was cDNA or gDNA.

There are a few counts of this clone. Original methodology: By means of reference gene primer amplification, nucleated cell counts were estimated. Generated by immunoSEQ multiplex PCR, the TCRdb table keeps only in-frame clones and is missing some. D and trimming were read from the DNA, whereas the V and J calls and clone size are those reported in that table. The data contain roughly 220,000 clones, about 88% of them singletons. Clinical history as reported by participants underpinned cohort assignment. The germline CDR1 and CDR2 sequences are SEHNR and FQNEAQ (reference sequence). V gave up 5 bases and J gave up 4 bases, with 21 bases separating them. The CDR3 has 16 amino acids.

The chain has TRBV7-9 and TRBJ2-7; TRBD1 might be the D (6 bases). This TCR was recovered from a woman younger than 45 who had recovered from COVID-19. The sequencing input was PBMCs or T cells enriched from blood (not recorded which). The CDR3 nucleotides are TGTGCCAGCAGCCTAAACTCGGGACACAACTGGTACGAGCAGTACTTC. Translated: CASSLNSGHNWYEQYF.